The subject of this entry is one TCR beta chain. Its target is unknown. Clones were sequenced by immunoSEQ multiplex PCR, and TCRdb holds only the in-frame ones, with some missing. This sample yields about 100,000 clones, of which around 89% are seen a single time; about 17% belongs to the top ten. The data belong to a study of identifying expanded T cells in peripheral blood. The CDR3 has 15 residues. Germline V lookup: CDR1 MGHRA, CDR2 YSYEKL. V lost 3 bases to trimming and J lost 5 bases; unmatched junction nucleotides: 8. General study results and limits: Across healthy donors, higher total template counts meant significantly greater approximately 2-week count variance.

The source material was blood. The chain combines TRBV4-1 with TRBJ2-5, with TRBD1 identical over 8 bases. The TCR comes from a person aged 18 to 75 in good health. The DNA for the CDR3 is TGCGCCAGCAGCCAGCTCGACAGGGGTCCGGAGACCCAGTACTTC. Translation gives CASSQLDRGPETQYF.